This TCR beta chain appears in the sequencing data of a study of T cell repertoires in cytomegalovirus infection. Germline V lookup: CDR1 MNHEY, CDR2 SMNVEV (reference sequence). The CDR3 extends over 17 amino acids. The V and J ends lost 1 base and 3 bases, in that order; junction bases with no gene match: 7. This clonotype was detected a few times. The antigen is undetermined. TCRdb processed the reads anew with MiXCR; each CDR3 protein has one entry. The table includes roughly 570,000 distinct CDR3 sequences, roughly 42% detected once. The sequences come from cultured PBMCs, collected from culture after CMV antigen stimulation. This clonotype originated in a human donor in good health (CMV status not recorded). Some clones in this sample may be carry-over from other donors' samples. This chain uses TRBV27 with TRBJ2-3; 10 bases are a match to TRBD1. This CDR3 reads CASSLWGTGDYTDTQYF. CDR3 nucleotides: TGTGCCAGCAGTTTATGGGGGACAGGGGACTATACAGATACGCAGTATTTT.